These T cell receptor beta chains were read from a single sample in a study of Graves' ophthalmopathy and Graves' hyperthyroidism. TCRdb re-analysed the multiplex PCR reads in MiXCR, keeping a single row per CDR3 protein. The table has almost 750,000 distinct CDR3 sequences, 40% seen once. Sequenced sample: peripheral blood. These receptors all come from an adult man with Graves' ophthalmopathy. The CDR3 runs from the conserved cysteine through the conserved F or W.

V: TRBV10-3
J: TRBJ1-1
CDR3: CASGKTGNTEAFF

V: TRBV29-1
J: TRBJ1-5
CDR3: CSLARSGQPQHF

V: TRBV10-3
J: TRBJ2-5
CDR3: CAISYMRGGKTQYF

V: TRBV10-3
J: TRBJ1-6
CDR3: CASMRVRNSPLHF

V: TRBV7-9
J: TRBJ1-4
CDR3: CASSSERKSEKLFF

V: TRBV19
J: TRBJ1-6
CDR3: CASSVGEARGSYNSPLHF

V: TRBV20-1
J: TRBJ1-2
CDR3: CSARDFPDEYGYTF

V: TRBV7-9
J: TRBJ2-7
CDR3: CASSLSGGLSSEQYF

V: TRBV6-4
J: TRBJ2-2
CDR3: CASSDSTVSAGELFF

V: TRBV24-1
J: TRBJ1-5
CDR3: CASSPRQGGNQPQHF

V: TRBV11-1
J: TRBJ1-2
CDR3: CASSFAGRDGYTF

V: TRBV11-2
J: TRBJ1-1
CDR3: CATEVQGGVTEAFF

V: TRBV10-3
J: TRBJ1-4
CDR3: CAINSARDEKLFF

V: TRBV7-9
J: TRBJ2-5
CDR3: CASSLGGIFQETQYF

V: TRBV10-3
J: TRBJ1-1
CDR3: CAIRTDRTEAFF

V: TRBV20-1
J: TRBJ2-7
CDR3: CSASGRALLSSYEQYF

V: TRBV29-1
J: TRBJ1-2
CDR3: CSVHTTANYGYTF

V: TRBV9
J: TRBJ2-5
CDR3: CASSVEAGEETQYF